Here is one T cell receptor beta chain with its context. Its specificity is unknown. The V gene's germline CDR1 is SGHRS and CDR2 YFSETQ. This CDR3 region has 14 residues. V was clipped by 3 bases and J by 0 bases, with 10 bases between them. 13 Jbeta primers and 60 Vbeta primers were used for the PCR. Here immunoSEQ multiplex PCR was the method, and the copy in TCRdb shows in-frame clones only, minus some. The sample records 35,000 to 50,000 clones, roughly 80% being singletons. This record comes from a study of cytomegalovirus exposure and HLA in healthy donors. Study in general: Of the donors genotyped, about 390 in all, about 80% fell in the Caucasian-associated ancestry cluster. The study's findings and limits: In a later analysis, parvovirus B19, influenza, CMV and Epstein-Barr virus appeared linked to several top co-occurrence clusters. Presence/absence analyses supposed approximately even sequencing depth among donors.

The origin of this receptor is a young man in good health and CMV-seronegative. The sample comprised PBMCs. The V gene is TRBV5-1, the J gene TRBJ2-7; TRBD1 might be the D (6 bases). CDR3 in amino acids: CASSSQGRSYEQYF. In DNA, the CDR3 is TGCGCCAGCAGCTCACAGGGCCGCTCCTACGAGCAGTACTTC.